This TCR beta chain was retrieved from a study of T cell changes during pregnancy in multiple sclerosis (dated by TCRdb to the late 2010s). In the study overall: Changes in the T cell repertoire over the course of pregnancy were examined in this study in women with multiple sclerosis.

According to the germline V gene, CDR1 reads SGHDT and CDR2 reads YYEEEE. Unmatched junction bases come to 13, with V trimmed by 3 bases and J by 2 bases. Reading from cysteine to phenylalanine, the CDR3 counts 17 amino acids. The retained sequence is limited to the CDR3, 51 bases, with the frame set at the first base. Note on this clone: The target of this receptor is not known. Per-base qualities were not stored, and no clone one base away is much larger.

The library relied on the immunoSEQ multiplex PCR assay. Drawn from immuneACCESS, this table holds only the in-frame rearrangements with V and J called that TCRdb kept. Clones are partly lost; checked studies trace under half to an unresolved V gene and leave the rest unexplained. A total of roughly 38,000 clones appear in this sample, almost 95% of them only once. Roughly 8.1% of the sample is in the top ten clones. This receptor chain uses TRBV5-6 and TRBJ1-1, with 7 bases matching TRBD1. This TCR was sampled from a female donor with multiple sclerosis, enrolled in a pregnancy study. Source: CD8+ T cells from peripheral blood mononuclear cells, taken in the third trimester of pregnancy. CDR3 loop: CASSSLNVGTANTEAFF. Read as DNA, the sequence is TGTGCCAGCAGCTCCCTTAATGTGGGGACAGCCAACACTGAAGCTTTCTTT.